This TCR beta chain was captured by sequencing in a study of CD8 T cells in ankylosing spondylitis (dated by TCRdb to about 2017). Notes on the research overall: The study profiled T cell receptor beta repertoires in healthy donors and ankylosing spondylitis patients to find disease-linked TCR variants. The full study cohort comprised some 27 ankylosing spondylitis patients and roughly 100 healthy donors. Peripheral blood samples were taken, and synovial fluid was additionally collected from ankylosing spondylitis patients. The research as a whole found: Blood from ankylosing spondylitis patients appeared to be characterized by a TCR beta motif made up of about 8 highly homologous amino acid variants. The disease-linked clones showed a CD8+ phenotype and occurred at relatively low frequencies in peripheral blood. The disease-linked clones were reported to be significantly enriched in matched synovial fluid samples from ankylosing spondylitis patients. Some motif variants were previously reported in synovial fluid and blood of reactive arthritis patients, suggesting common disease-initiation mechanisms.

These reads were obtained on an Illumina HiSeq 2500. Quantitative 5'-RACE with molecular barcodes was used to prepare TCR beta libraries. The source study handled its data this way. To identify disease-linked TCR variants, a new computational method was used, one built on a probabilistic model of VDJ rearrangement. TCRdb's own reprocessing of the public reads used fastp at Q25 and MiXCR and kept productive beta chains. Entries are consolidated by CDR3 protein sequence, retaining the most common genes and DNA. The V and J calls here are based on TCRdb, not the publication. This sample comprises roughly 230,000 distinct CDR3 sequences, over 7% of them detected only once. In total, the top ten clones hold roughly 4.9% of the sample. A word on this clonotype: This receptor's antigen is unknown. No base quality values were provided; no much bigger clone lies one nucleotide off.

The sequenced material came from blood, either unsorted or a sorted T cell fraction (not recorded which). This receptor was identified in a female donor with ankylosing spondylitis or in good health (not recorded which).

CDR3 protein: CASSRTGGRSYEQYF. The bases read TGTGCCAGCAGCCGAACCGGGGGGCGCAGCTACGAGCAGTACTTC. Recombination connected TRBV4-2 to TRBJ2-7, and possibly TRBD2, on 7 matching bases. At the junction V is shortened by 4 bases and J by 3 bases, with 16 bases in between. The CDR1 and CDR2 encoded by the germline V gene are LGHNA and YNFKEQ. The CDR3 runs 15 residues from the cysteine to the phenylalanine. The entry retains the CDR3 DNA only, 45 bases that are in frame from base 1.